This T cell receptor (beta chain) was documented in a study of T cell responses to AZD1222 COVID-19 vaccine. Notes on the study in general: Reportedly, nearly half the spike-specific TCRs target unmutated variant regions. Females outnumbered males among donors, who were mostly white British; clonal diversity was possibly underestimated. Breadth and depth of Spike-specific TCRs rose after two AZD1222 doses.

The germline V gene has CDR1 MDHEN and CDR2 SYDVKM. Unmatched junction bases numbered 2, after V lost 3 bases and J lost 6 bases. This CDR3 contains 15 residues. Turning to this clone: Its antigen is not known.

Assay: immunoSEQ multiplex PCR; the TCRdb copy retains only in-frame clones and omits some. The data show more than 85,000 clones, about 90% seen once. Sample: peripheral blood, taken on day 0 of AZD1222 vaccination. This TCR was sampled from an adult in good health. The rearrangement uses TRBV28 and TRBJ1-6; TRBD1 matches at 10 bases. DNA for the CDR3: TGTGCCAGCAGTTTTGGGACAGGGGTTAATTCACCCCTCCACTTT. It yields the protein CASSFGTGVNSPLHF. The full variable domain, its missing parts supplied by reference TRBV28 and TRBJ1-6, is DVKVTQSSRYLVKRTGEKVFLECVQDMDHENMFWYRQDPGLGLRLIYFSYDVKMKEKGDIPEGYSVSREKKERFSLILESASTNQTSMYLCASSFGTGVNSPLHFGNGTRLTVT.